A single sample gave rise to the 27 T cell receptor beta chains below, sequenced in a study of cytomegalovirus exposure and HLA in healthy donors. PCR was performed using 60 Vbeta and 13 Jbeta primers. The repertoire was sequenced with immunoSEQ multiplex PCR; TCRdb's copy has only in-frame clones and lacks some. The data hold some 90,000 clones, with about four fifths observed a single time. Sample: PBMCs. The receptors derive from a woman aged 65 to 85 in good health and CMV-seropositive.

The V and J genes are TRBV5-1 and TRBJ1-6; 9 bases fit TRBD1. Germline trimming cut 4 bases from V and 8 bases from J; bases unmatched to any gene: 16. This CDR3 is built from 18 residues. CDR1 is SGHRS, CDR2 YFSETQ, per germline. CDR3 residues: CASSRSTGGSGGDSPLHF. The CDR3 coding sequence is TGCGCCAGCAGCAGATCTACAGGGGGCTCGGGTGGGGATTCACCCCTCCACTTT.

The chain combines TRBV7-2 with TRBJ2-2; no definite D call. The CDR3 totals 14 residues. V was clipped by 5 bases and J by 1 base, with 8 bases between them. CDR1 SGHTA and CDR2 FQGNSA come from the germline V gene. The CDR3 sequence: CASSTIRNTGELFF. In DNA, the CDR3 is TGTGCCAGCAGCACGATCAGGAACACCGGGGAGCTGTTTTTT.

This clone has a handful of counts. The chain employs TRBV28 and TRBJ2-7; 8 nucleotides align to TRBD2. V lost 3 bases, J lost 11 bases, and 12 bases stayed unmatched. CDR1 is MDHEN and CDR2 is SYDVKM in the germline V gene. This CDR3 spans 14 amino acids. The CDR3 spells CASSFQLIAGYEYF. The CDR3, as DNA: TGTGCCAGCAGTTTTCAGTTGATAGCGGGATACGAGTACTTC.

In this sample, this clone turned up a few times. The V and J genes are TRBV4-3 and TRBJ2-1, with 8 bases lining up with TRBD1. CDR1 and CDR2 (germline): LGHNA, YSLEER. CDR3 length equals 16 residues. J gave up 4 bases and V 0 bases, and 5 bases lay outside the gene matches. The CDR3: CASSQDGQGRYNEQFF. The CDR3 DNA reads TGCGCCAGCAGCCAAGATGGACAGGGTCGATACAATGAGCAGTTCTTC.

The rearrangement uses TRBV18 and TRBJ2-3; 8 bases are shared with TRBD1. The V and J ends lost 6 bases and 3 bases, in that order; junction bases with no gene match: 8. Germline CDR1 and CDR2: KGHSH and LQKENI. The CDR3 extends over 15 amino acids. In nucleotides, the CDR3 is TGTGCCAGCTCGCCTACGGACAGGGAGACAGATACGCAGTATTTT. The encoded protein is CASSPTDRETDTQYF.

V gene TRBV4-3 combines with J gene TRBJ2-2; TRBD1 matches 7 bases. V shed 4 bases and J 0 bases; nucleotides not matched to a gene: 2. The CDR3 covers 15 residues. Germline-derived CDR1 and CDR2 are LGHNA and YSLEER. The CDR3 bases are TGCGCCAGCAGCCGAGGACAGGCGAACACCGGGGAGCTGTTTTTT. It codes for CASSRGQANTGELFF.

This sequence joins TRBV5-4 and TRBJ2-3, with D unclear. V was cut by 0 bases and J by 0 bases, with 8 bases left in between. CDR1 is SGHNT and CDR2 is YYREEE in the germline V gene (reference sequence). The CDR3 spans 15 residues. The CDR3 protein is CASSLEIASTDTQYF. The DNA of the CDR3 is TGTGCCAGCAGCTTGGAAATAGCTAGCACAGATACGCAGTATTTT.

V usage is TRBV19 and J usage is TRBJ1-5, with D tentatively TRBD1 (5 bases). CDR3 length: 13 amino acids. The V end was cut by 5 bases, the J end by 6 bases, with 11 bases between. Germline lookup yields CDR1 LNHDA and CDR2 SQIVND (reference sequence). The CDR3 spells CASSSLGLQPQHF. For the CDR3, the DNA is TGTGCCAGTAGTTCTTTGGGGCTTCAGCCCCAGCATTTT.

The chain combines TRBV5-1 with TRBJ2-5; 8 bases are shared with TRBD1. The junction had 10 bases not matched to a gene; V was cut back by 1 base and J by 5 bases. This CDR3 region has 16 residues. Germline-derived CDR1 and CDR2 are SGHRS and YFSETQ. CDR3 in DNA: TGCGCCAGCAGCTTGTCGTTCCAGGGGGCGAGGGAGACCCAGTACTTC. Translating it yields CASSLSFQGARETQYF.

This rearrangement joins TRBV5-1 to TRBJ2-3; 9 bases map to TRBD1. From germline, CDR1 is SGHRS and CDR2 YFSETQ. Trimming at V came to 1 base and at J to 5 bases, leaving 11 bases not matched to a gene. The CDR3 loop spans 17 amino acids. Written as DNA, the CDR3 is TGCGCCAGCAGCTTGAACTCCCCGGGACAGGGTAGAGATACGCAGTATTTT. Translation gives CASSLNSPGQGRDTQYF.

The V and J genes are TRBV2 and TRBJ1-6; weak D call: TRBD1 (6 bases). Germline V gene data show CDR1 as SNHLY and CDR2 as FYNNEI. CDR3 length: 15 amino acids. Deletions cut 7 bases from V and 2 bases from J, with 12 bases between. The CDR3 reads CASTDRDTYNSPLHF. In nucleotides, the CDR3 is TGTGCCAGCACCGATAGGGACACCTATAATTCACCCCTCCACTTT.

J is TRBJ2-2 and V is TRBV6-4; 12 bases fit TRBD1. The J segment lost 6 bases and the V segment lost 2 bases, leaving 7 bases of the junction unmatched. The CDR3 is made up of 17 amino acids. Germline V gene data show CDR1 as MRHNA and CDR2 as SNTAGT. This CDR3 is CASSDRRGQGAAGELFF. The CDR3 DNA reads TGTGCCAGCAGTGACCGCAGGGGACAGGGGGCCGCCGGGGAGCTGTTTTTT.

This chain connects TRBV6-5 to TRBJ1-1; 8 bases map to TRBD1. The CDR3 length is 14 residues. The germline CDR1 and CDR2 sequences are MNHEY and SVGAGI. The trim removed 6 bases at V and 6 bases at J, leaving 9 bases unmatched. CDR3 sequence reads: CASSGGTGPAEAFF. The DNA of the CDR3 is TGTGCCAGCAGCGGCGGGACAGGACCCGCTGAAGCTTTCTTT.

The rearrangement uses TRBV19 and TRBJ1-5; tentatively, D is TRBD1 (6 bases). The CDR3 totals 17 residues. V was pared by 0 bases and J by 3 bases, with 15 bases between. Germline CDR1 LNHDA, CDR2 SQIVND (reference sequence). The chain's CDR3 is CASSIDEATGYNQPQHF. The CDR3 DNA sequence: TGTGCCAGTAGTATAGATGAAGCAACAGGGTACAATCAGCCCCAGCATTTT.

The J gene is TRBJ1-1, the V gene TRBV7-2, with D uncertain. This CDR3 region has 13 residues. CDR1 and CDR2 from the germline V gene are SGHTA and FQGNSA. V dropped 1 base and J dropped 1 base, with 4 bases sitting between them. The chain's CDR3 is CASSLGRNTEAFF. CDR3 DNA: TGTGCCAGCAGCTTAGGCAGGAACACTGAAGCTTTCTTT.

In regard to this clone: A junction boundary mismatches the germline segment, possibly from a read error. This chain joins TRBV5-4 and TRBJ1-6; D is unresolved. The CDR3 is made up of 14 amino acids. Germline V lookup: CDR1 SGHNT, CDR2 YYREEE (reference sequence). CDR3 in amino acids: CASRLGEVNSPLHF. The CDR3 nucleotides read TGTGCCAGCAGATTGGGAGAGGTTAATTCACCCCTCCACTTT.

This clone was detected only a few times. The chain recombines TRBV5-6 with TRBJ2-7; 10 positions agree with TRBD2. The V segment lost 4 bases and the J segment 3 bases; nucleotides outside the gene matches: 4. CDR3 length equals 14 residues. The germline V gene has CDR1 SGHDT and CDR2 YYEEEE. CDR3 DNA: TGTGCCAGCAGCCGGACTAGCGGCTTCTACGAGCAGTACTTC. Translation: CASSRTSGFYEQYF.

The V call is TRBV18, the J call TRBJ2-7, with 9 bases aligning to TRBD1. The CDR3 sequence is 16 residues long. Losses at the gene ends were 1 base for V and 5 bases for J; bases not matched to a gene: 9. Germline CDR1 is KGHSH and CDR2 is LQKENI. In DNA, the CDR3 is TGTGCCAGCTCACCACTTCCGGGACAGGGTACCGACGAGCAGTACTTC. Translation gives CASSPLPGQGTDEQYF.

The rearrangement uses TRBV27 and TRBJ1-1; D unresolved. The length of the CDR3 is 13 residues. The V gene lost 7 bases and the J gene lost 4 bases, with 13 bases spanning the gap. Germline CDR1 and CDR2: MNHEY and SMNVEV (reference sequence). The CDR3 loop reads CASTLAPGTEAFF. Here the CDR3 DNA reads TGTGCCAGCACGCTCGCACCAGGCACTGAAGCTTTCTTT.

The CDR3 reads CASSVSGASTNEQFF. The DNA of the CDR3 is TGTGCCAGCAGTGTTTCAGGGGCCTCGACCAATGAGCAGTTCTTC. The chain uses TRBV6-4 and TRBJ2-1; a weak D match, TRBD1 (6 bases). CDR1 and CDR2 from the germline V gene are MRHNA and SNTAGT. Trimming left V 4 bases short and J 6 bases short, with 16 bases between. The CDR3 covers 15 residues.

The genes are TRBV10-3 and TRBJ2-5; the match to TRBD1 covers 7 bases. V gave up 11 bases and J gave up 3 bases; unmatched junction bases: 6. CDR3 length: 12 amino acids. Germline CDR1 and CDR2: ENHRY and SYGVKD. The CDR3 is CASRDSEETQYF. The DNA for the CDR3 is TGTGCCTCCCGGGACAGTGAAGAGACCCAGTACTTC.

This chain uses TRBV5-1 with TRBJ2-2; 7 bases map to TRBD1. J was trimmed by 7 bases and V by 3 bases; bases with no gene match: 9. The germline gives CDR1 SGHRS, CDR2 YFSETQ. CDR3 length: 15 residues. The CDR3 coding sequence is TGCGCCAGCAGCTCGCAGGGACAGCCTGGCGGGGAGCTGTTTTTT. Translation: CASSSQGQPGGELFF.

The gene calls are TRBV11-2 and TRBJ1-2; the D is unclear. This CDR3 comprises 14 residues. Germline V lookup: CDR1 SGHAT, CDR2 FQNNGV. V was cut by 1 base and J by 2 bases, with 8 bases left in between. DNA for the CDR3: TGTGCCAGCAGCTTAGTTGCGCGGAACTATGGCTACACCTTC. Amino acid sequence: CASSLVARNYGYTF.

The chain carries TRBV27 and TRBJ2-1, with a weak D call TRBD2 (6 bases). Germline values: CDR1 MNHEY, CDR2 SMNVEV (reference sequence). This CDR3 has 13 amino acids. V was cut by 4 bases and J by 6 bases, with 10 bases left in between. CDR3 residues: CASSSGTLNEQFF. CDR3 bases: TGTGCCAGCAGTTCCGGGACTCTCAATGAGCAGTTCTTC.

This chain links TRBV7-6 with TRBJ1-1, with TRBD1 matching 7 bases. The CDR3 extends over 17 amino acids. V dropped 5 bases and J dropped 2; count of bases not matched to a gene: 14. Germline CDR1 reads SGHVS; CDR2 reads FNYEAQ. DNA for the CDR3: TGTGCCAGCAGCCCACAAATAGGGACAGACCAAAACACTGAAGCTTTCTTT. Translating gives CASSPQIGTDQNTEAFF.

The V gene is TRBV2, the J gene TRBJ2-7; 11 positions agree with TRBD1. Germline-derived CDR1 and CDR2 are SNHLY and FYNNEI. The CDR3 runs to 15 residues. V was pared by 6 bases and J by 9 bases, with 13 bases of the junction left unmatched. The CDR3 loop is CASRGYGTGGLVQYF. The CDR3 nucleotides are TGTGCCAGCAGGGGTTACGGGACAGGGGGGCTCGTGCAGTACTTC.

The sample holds a few counts of this clone. This chain connects TRBV5-1 to TRBJ2-1; 10 nucleotides align to TRBD2. The V gene's germline CDR1 is SGHRS and CDR2 YFSETQ. J was trimmed by 0 bases and V by 4 bases; bases with no gene match: 4. The length of the CDR3 is 16 residues. CDR3 amino acids: CASSATSGTSYNEQFF. The DNA of the CDR3 is TGCGCCAGCAGCGCTACTAGCGGGACCTCCTACAATGAGCAGTTCTTC.